This T cell receptor beta chain comes out of a study of cytomegalovirus exposure and HLA in healthy donors. The study's findings and limits: Analyses of presence/absence relied on an assumption of roughly uniform sequencing depth across donors. In a later analysis, most CMV-associated TCR beta chains appeared HLA-restricted. In a later analysis, a missense DCLRE1C variant was linked to TCR beta V- and J-gene trimming.

60 Vbeta and 13 Jbeta primers were used in PCR. Data came from immunoSEQ multiplex PCR; TCRdb stores just in-frame clones and leaves some out. The table shows 100,000 to 150,000 clones, with about 61% occurring only once. Details on this clone: Its antigen is unknown.

The receptor comes from a woman aged 40-49 years in good health and CMV-seronegative. The specimen sequenced was PBMCs.

CDR3 amino acids: CASSRTGTANYEQYF. The CDR3 bases are TGTGCCAGCAGCCGCACCGGGACAGCCAACTACGAGCAGTACTTC. The chain is built from TRBV5-8 and TRBJ2-7, with 7 bases that match TRBD1. Trimming removed 4 bases from V and 3 bases from J; junction bases left unmatched: 10. Germline V lookup: CDR1 SGHTS, CDR2 YDEGEE. There are 15 residues in the CDR3.